The 4 T cell receptor beta chains below come from one sample, sequenced in a study of blood T cell repertoires in COVID-19. Measured with immunoSEQ multiplex PCR; TCRdb has only the in-frame clones, and not every one. This sample has roughly 200,000 clones; about 88% occur once, and the top ten carry roughly a tenth. Sequencing was done on a sample of peripheral blood. Receptors originate from a woman in her forties or fifties with COVID-19, enrolled during active disease.

The genes are TRBV19 and TRBJ2-6, with 7 positions matching TRBD2. The CDR3 extends over 16 amino acids. Germline V gene data show CDR1 as LNHDA and CDR2 as SQIVND (reference sequence). V lost 5 bases and J lost 0; bases outside the gene matches: 4. CDR3 residues: CASSRAGLSGANVLTF. In DNA, the CDR3 is TGTGCCAGTAGTCGAGCGGGGCTCTCTGGGGCCAACGTCCTGACTTTC.

The V call is TRBV7-9, the J call TRBJ1-1; TRBD1 matches 8 bases. CDR3 size: 14 residues. In germline, CDR1 is SEHNR, CDR2 FQNEAQ (reference sequence). V shed 6 bases and J 0 bases; nucleotides not matched to a gene: 3. The CDR3 loop reads CASSQTGVNTEAFF. The CDR3 nucleotides read TGTGCCAGCAGTCAGACAGGGGTGAACACTGAAGCTTTCTTT.

The chain joins TRBV5-1 to TRBJ1-5; the D is unclear. The CDR3 is 16 amino acids. Trimming took off 0 bases at V and 2 bases at J, with 12 bases between the two ends. CDR1 is SGHRS, CDR2 YFSETQ, per germline. For the CDR3, the DNA is TGCGCCAGCAGCTTGGATCCCGCCGGAGGCAATCAGCCCCAGCATTTT. Its translation is CASSLDPAGGNQPQHF.

CDR3 bases: TGTGCCAGCAGCTCTAGGAATTCCGGATTCGGTCAAGAGACCCAGTACTTC. It codes for CASSSRNSGFGQETQYF. The chain employs TRBV11-3 and TRBJ2-5; D is ambiguous. Trimming stripped 4 bases from V and 2 bases from J, with 20 bases between. This CDR3 spans 17 amino acids. Germline V gene data show CDR1 as SGHNT and CDR2 as YENEEA.